The 19 T cell receptor beta chains below come from one sample, sequenced in a study of blood T cell repertoires in COVID-19. Here immunoSEQ multiplex PCR was the method, and the copy in TCRdb shows in-frame clones only, minus some. The table lists roughly 180,000 clones, roughly 80% of them singletons. The sequencing input was PBMCs or T cells enriched from blood (not recorded which). Source of these receptors: a man in his sixties who had been exposed to COVID-19.

The CDR3 DNA reads TGTGCCAGCTCACCGGGACTAGCGGGATCCGAGCAGTACTTC. Translated: CASSPGLAGSEQYF. The J gene is TRBJ2-7, the V gene TRBV18; 13 bases fit TRBD2. The CDR3 is 14 amino acids. V dropped 3 bases and J dropped 6; count of bases not matched to a gene: 2. Germline V gene sequence: CDR1 KGHSH, CDR2 LQKENI.

This clone has more than one count but fewer than ten. The V and J genes are TRBV5-1 and TRBJ1-5, with 10 bases lining up with TRBD1. The V gene end was trimmed by 4 bases and the J gene end by 7 bases; junction bases not matched to a gene: 5. There are 14 residues in the CDR3. Per the germline V gene, CDR1 is SGHRS and CDR2 is YFSETQ. The CDR3 region is CASSPGTGAQPQHF. The CDR3, as DNA: TGCGCCAGCAGCCCAGGGACAGGGGCGCAGCCCCAGCATTTT.

This clone appeared many times. This chain joins TRBV9 and TRBJ2-3; D possibly corresponds to TRBD2 (5 bases). The V and J ends lost 0 bases and 6 bases respectively, with 8 bases between them. The CDR3 is 13 residues long. Germline V CDR1 and CDR2: SGDLS, YYNGEE. CDR3 in DNA: TGTGCCAGCAGCGTAGGGACTTCGGATACGCAGTATTTT. This translates into CASSVGTSDTQYF.

A single count supports this clone. The chain is built from TRBV27 and TRBJ1-1, with 9 bases identical to TRBD1. There are 15 residues in the CDR3. V shed 6 bases and J 4 bases; nucleotides not matched to a gene: 9. Germline V CDR1 and CDR2: MNHEY, SMNVEV (reference sequence). The CDR3 DNA reads as TGTGCCAGCAGACTAGGGACAGGGTGGACCACTGAAGCTTTCTTT. Its protein product is CASRLGTGWTTEAFF.

This clone was observed a few times. The chain has TRBV6-5 and TRBJ2-2; D perhaps matches TRBD1 (5 bases). The CDR3 is made up of 16 amino acids. Trimming pared 4 bases from V and 3 bases from J, leaving 15 bases between. Germline values: CDR1 MNHEY, CDR2 SVGAGI. The CDR3 bases are TGTGCCAGCAGTTCGCTGGGGCGTTTGGACACCGGGGAGCTGTTTTTT. This codes for CASSSLGRLDTGELFF.

The rearrangement links TRBV3-1 (or the pseudogene TRBV3-2) to TRBJ2-7; TRBD1 might be the D (6 bases). The V gene's germline CDR1 is LGHDT and CDR2 YNNKEL (reference sequence). Trimming stripped 2 bases from V and 5 bases from J, with 10 bases between. This CDR3 has 13 residues. CDR3: CASSQTGWDEQYF. As DNA, the CDR3 is TGTGCCAGCAGCCAAACAGGGTGGGACGAGCAGTACTTC.

J is TRBJ1-1 and V is TRBV3-1 (or the pseudogene TRBV3-2); D gene uncertain. CDR1 and CDR2 (germline): LGHDT, YNNKEL (reference sequence). This CDR3 is 15 amino acids long. Trimming took off 1 base at V and 1 base at J, with 10 bases between the two ends. The DNA of the CDR3 is TGTGCCAGCAGCCAAGGGGCGGGCCCGAACACTGAAGCTTTCTTT. Translated, it gives CASSQGAGPNTEAFF.

This clone was picked up one time. The V and J genes are TRBV28 and TRBJ2-1; D remains unclear. V was trimmed by 2 bases and J by 13 bases, leaving 9 bases between them. The CDR3 covers 11 residues. Germline assignment: CDR1 MDHEN and CDR2 SYDVKM. The CDR3, as DNA: TGTGCCAGCAGTTTACCTACCCAACAGTTCTTC. Protein product: CASSLPTQQFF.

The chain recombines TRBV28 with TRBJ1-2; 9 nucleotides match TRBD1. Germline V gives CDR1 MDHEN, CDR2 SYDVKM. The CDR3 spans 15 residues. The J segment lost 4 bases and the V segment lost 6 bases, leaving 9 bases of the junction unmatched. The CDR3 DNA reads TGTGCCAGCAGCCTATCTACAGGGGGCGGCTATGGCTACACCTTC. Amino acids: CASSLSTGGGYGYTF.

J is TRBJ2-3 and V is TRBV18; TRBD2 matches 8 bases. The germline gives CDR1 KGHSH, CDR2 LQKENI. V gave up 3 bases and J gave up 6 bases; unmatched junction bases: 11. The CDR3 covers 16 residues. The CDR3 DNA reads TGTGCCAGCTCACCCAACCGGGACTCGGGGGGGGATACGCAGTATTTT. As protein: CASSPNRDSGGDTQYF.

As DNA, the CDR3 is TGTGCCACCAGTCCCTCGCACGGGGGTGGCTACACCTTC. It encodes CATSPSHGGGYTF. This rearrangement joins TRBV24-1 to TRBJ1-2; maybe TRBD1 (5 bases). Germline CDR1 and CDR2: KGHDR and SFDVKD. This CDR3 has 13 residues. V lost 6 bases and J lost 7, with 14 bases in between.

The CDR3 spells CASSSSRGRRGYTF. The DNA for the CDR3 is TGTGCCAGCAGTTCCTCCAGGGGGCGGCGTGGCTACACCTTC. The chain couples TRBV6-5 to TRBJ1-2, with 8 bases aligning to TRBD1. The CDR3 loop spans 14 amino acids. V dropped 4 bases and J dropped 7; count of bases not matched to a gene: 8. Germline values: CDR1 MNHEY, CDR2 SVGAGI.

The rearrangement uses TRBV28 and TRBJ1-2, with 11 bases matching TRBD1. Trimming cost V 6 bases and J 2 bases; bases outside gene matches: 11. The CDR3 contains 17 residues. Germline V gene lookup returns CDR1 MDHEN and CDR2 SYDVKM. As DNA, the CDR3 is TGTGCCAGCAGCCCTTCGGGACAGGGGGAGGGAAACTATGGCTACACCTTC. Translation gives CASSPSGQGEGNYGYTF.

This clone was detected only a few times. The rearrangement uses TRBV6-5 and TRBJ2-3; D is possibly TRBD1 (6 bases). Per germline, CDR1 MNHEY and CDR2 SVGAGI. The V and J ends lost 5 bases and 2 bases respectively, with 11 bases between them. The CDR3 is made up of 14 amino acids. The CDR3, as DNA: TGTGCCAGCAGTCCCAGGACAGCCACAGATACGCAGTATTTT. This translates into CASSPRTATDTQYF.

V is TRBV10-2 and J is TRBJ1-5, with D perhaps TRBD1 (6 bases). Trimming shortened V by 5 bases and J by 3 bases, and 11 bases separated the two germline ends. The CDR3 runs to 14 residues. The germline V gene has CDR1 WSHSY and CDR2 SAAADI. In DNA, the CDR3 is TGCGCCAGCAGTAGAGGGGGTACCAATCAGCCCCAGCATTTT. Protein sequence: CASSRGGTNQPQHF.

The genes are TRBV6-5 and TRBJ1-6, with D tentatively TRBD1 (5 bases). Looked up from germline, CDR1 is MNHEY and CDR2 is SVGAGI. This CDR3 region has 15 residues. Trimming removed 6 bases at V and 2 bases at J, with 11 bases between. CDR3 coding DNA: TGTGCCAGCAGCCCAGACAGAGCCTATAATTCACCCCTCCACTTT. As protein: CASSPDRAYNSPLHF.

V gene TRBV4-1 combines with J gene TRBJ2-1; 12 nucleotides match TRBD2. CDR1 and CDR2 from the germline V gene are MGHRA and YSYEKL. J was trimmed by 6 bases and V by 3 bases; bases with no gene match: 3. The CDR3 totals 15 residues. The CDR3 DNA reads as TGCGCCAGCAGCCAGACTAGCGGGAGTATCAATGAGCAGTTCTTC. It translates to CASSQTSGSINEQFF.

V usage is TRBV6-6 and J usage is TRBJ2-5; D remains ambiguous. This CDR3 is built from 14 residues. V was shortened by 0 bases and J by 7 bases, with 12 bases between the two germline ends. CDR1 is MNHNY and CDR2 is SVGAGI in the germline V gene (reference sequence). CDR3 sequence reads: CASSYSKPPVTQYF. DNA of the CDR3: TGTGCCAGCAGTTACTCGAAACCGCCGGTGACCCAGTACTTC.

The V call is TRBV7-6, the J call TRBJ1-5; 9 bases are shared with TRBD1. CDR3 length: 16 amino acids. The trim removed 1 base at V and 6 bases at J, leaving 7 bases unmatched. Germline loops: CDR1 SGHVS, CDR2 FNYEAQ. This chain's CDR3 is CASSLEQGALGQPQHF. In nucleotides, the CDR3 is TGTGCCAGCAGCTTAGAACAGGGGGCGCTGGGTCAGCCCCAGCATTTT.